The clone carrying this T cell receptor beta chain was seen only once. The data belong to a study of blood T cell repertoires in COVID-19. Study overall: Spain, Italy and the United States supplied samples that represented acute and convalescent COVID-19. PBMCs, B-cell-depleted T cells, or T cells were the source of the cDNA or gDNA that made up the material.

In the original processing: Amplification with reference gene primers provided the estimates of nucleated cell counts. Some clones are missing from TCRdb's copy, which holds only in-frame ones; the method was immunoSEQ multiplex PCR. V and J calls and clone size are as listed in that table; D and trimming were resolved from the DNA. The table shows 50,000 to 75,000 clones, with about 86% occurring only once. The receptor was derived from a woman older than 75 with active or convalescent COVID-19. The sample comprised peripheral blood.

CDR3 in DNA: TGTGCCAGTAATAAGGGGGCTTCGTCCGACGTATACAATGAGCAGTTCTTC. Protein product: CASNKGASSDVYNEQFF. This chain connects TRBV19 to TRBJ2-1; 7 bases fit TRBD1. The CDR3 runs 17 residues. Germline V CDR1 and CDR2: LNHDA, SQIVND (reference sequence). Germline trimming cut 7 bases from V and 4 bases from J; bases unmatched to any gene: 16. The variable domain in full, with the rest retrieved from reference TRBV19 and TRBJ2-1, is DGGITQSPKYLFRKEGQNVTLSCEQNLNHDAMYWYRQDPGQGLRLIYYSQIVNDFQKGDIAEGYSVSREKKESFPLTVTSAQKNPTAFYLCASNKGASSDVYNEQFFGPGTRLTVL.